The sequence of this T cell receptor (beta chain) was determined in a study of T cell responses to AZD1222 COVID-19 vaccine (dated by TCRdb to the early 2020s). About the full investigation: A total of 233 trial participants underwent TCR sequencing, of whom more than 200 had received two doses of AZD1222 and roughly 26 had received two doses of the MenACWY control vaccine. Trial participants were enrolled into age subgroups of 18-55, 56-69 and 70-plus years, which contained about 150, 27 and 61 TCR-sequenced participants, respectively.

For this clone: It has no known antigen specificity. There are no base qualities to consult, and no much larger clone falls within one base.

Inclusive of the bounding cysteine and phenylalanine, the CDR3 is 15 residues long. The read is trimmed to its CDR3 DNA, 45 bases read in frame from base 1. Trimming removed 4 bases from V and 1 base from J; the gene matches leave 7 bases unexplained. In the germline V gene (reference sequence), CDR1 corresponds to SGHKS and CDR2 to YYEKEE. The CDR3 regions of human TCRbeta chains were subjected to immunosequencing. Per the source publication's procedure: Repertoire TCRs were checked for matches against a reference library of SARS-CoV-2-specific TCRs that had been generated using the MIRA antigen-specificity platform. Breadth meant the fraction of unique TCRs that were SARS-CoV-2-associated, whereas depth meant the fraction of total T cells that were SARS-CoV-2-associated. Using the MIRA data, each spike-specific TCR was assigned both to the spike region to which the TCR was reactive and to a CD4 or CD8 class. Log10-transformed breadth and depth values were compared by one-way ANOVA with Sidak's multiple comparisons tests. TCRdb took over this immuneACCESS table, retaining in-frame rearrangements with V and J assigned. Such tables are incomplete; in checked studies, under half of the missing clones stem from an unresolved V gene, and the remainder is unexplained. V and J calls and clone size follow that table, whereas D and trimming were derived from the DNA. In all, the sample holds approximately 170,000 clones, and approximately 90% of those were seen once. The top ten hold roughly 0.98% of the sample.

Taken with the paper, the label for time point translates to: about 28 days (+/-7) after the second vaccine dose. AZD1222 recipients given second doses at about 4 weeks or at about 12 weeks were pooled, since spike-specific TCR depth and breadth were not found to differ between the two schedules. Vaccinee samples were obtained from the UK trials COV001 and COV002, which included a single-blind randomized controlled phase 2/3 trial of AZD1222 (ChAdOx1 nCoV-19) in healthy adults. Trial participant PBMC samples were collected at day 0 and day 28 after the second dose for TCRbeta chain sequencing. The study at large found these results: The vaccine-associated CD4 TCRs covered the entire spike protein, and the dominant responses fell in regions 160-218 and 743-854. The 56-69-year group was small, and its depth increase did not reach significance, likely because of low power. No day 14 peak-response samples were available, so repertoires were characterized only after the peak T cell response. Participants were mostly white British, with more females than males. The authors suggested clonal diversity may have been underestimated. Nearly half of unique spike-specific TCRs reportedly recognized epitopes outside regions mutated in the B.1.351 and B.1.1.7 variants. Conclusions about previously exposed vaccinees are limited, since just 6 or 7 AZD1222 recipients were seropositive for SARS-CoV-2 at baseline. A significant rise in spike-specific TCR breadth and depth was observed after two AZD1222 doses relative to day 0 and relative to MenACWY recipients.

The sequencing here drew on peripheral blood, taken 28 days after the second AZD1222 dose. The TCR sequence derives from an adult who received the AZD1222 COVID-19 vaccine. Recombination connected TRBV5-5 to TRBJ2-7; TRBD1 fits 8 bases in the junction. The bases are TGTGCCAGCAGCCAAAGGGACAGGACTTCCTACGAGCAGTACTTC. The resulting protein is CASSQRDRTSYEQYF.